This T cell receptor (beta chain) originates from a study of PD-L1 blockade in urothelial cancer. Findings of the study overall: The study found that durable-benefit patients expanded tumor-associated blood clones more at 3 weeks.

About this clone itself: The antigen is undetermined.

The CDR3 has 17 residues. V lost 5 bases to trimming and J lost 2 bases; unmatched junction nucleotides: 13. Germline values: CDR1 SGHAT, CDR2 FQNNGV. Noted time point: pretreatment peripheral blood. Every PCR received spiked-in synthetic TCR analog templates. The protocol was immunoSEQ multiplex PCR, while the TCRdb copy is restricted to in-frame clones and leaves out a portion. Altogether 80,000 to 90,000 clones are present, about 83% being singletons, with the ten largest covering 13% to 15%. The chain employs TRBV11-2 and TRBJ2-7; 9 nucleotides align to TRBD2. This sequence was found in a man in his 60s with urothelial cancer. Material: PBMCs, obtained around atezolizumab (anti-PD-L1) treatment. Here the CDR3 DNA reads TGTGCCAGCAGCCGCCCCCAAGGGGCTAGCGGGACCTACGAGCAGTACTTC. It yields the protein CASSRPQGASGTYEQYF. The full variable domain, completed using reference TRBV11-2 and TRBJ2-7, is EAGVAQSPRYKIIEKRQSVAFWCNPISGHATLYWYQQILGQGPKLLIQFQNNGVVDDSQLPKDRFSAERLKGVDSTLKIQPAKLEDSAVYLCASSRPQGASGTYEQYFGPGTRLTVT.